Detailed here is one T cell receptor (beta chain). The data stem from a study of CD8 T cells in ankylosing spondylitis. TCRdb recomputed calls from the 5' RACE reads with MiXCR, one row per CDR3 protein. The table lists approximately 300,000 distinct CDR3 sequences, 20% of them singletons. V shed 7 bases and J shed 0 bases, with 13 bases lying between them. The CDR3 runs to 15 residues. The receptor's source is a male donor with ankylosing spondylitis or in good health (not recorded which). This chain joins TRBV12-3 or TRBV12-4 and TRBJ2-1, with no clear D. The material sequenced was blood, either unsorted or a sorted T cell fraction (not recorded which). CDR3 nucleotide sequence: TGTGCCAGCACCCCGACTCCGAGCTCCTACAATGAGCAGTTCTTC. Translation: CASTPTPSSYNEQFF.